The clone carrying this T cell receptor (beta chain) was detected ten times or more. Its antigen is still unknown. Trimming removed 6 bases from V and 7 bases from J, with 7 bases in between. CDR3 length: 11 amino acids. CDR1 MNHNS and CDR2 SASEGT come from the germline V gene. This sample was taken from a study of T cells in Graves' hyperthyroidism and ophthalmopathy. Broader study findings: Stable hyperthyroidism was told apart from ophthalmopathy by a model built on 13 V-J features.

Amplified regions were TCR beta CDR3 sequences from RNA transcripts. The HTBI primer set was used in a first-round RT-PCR of the TCR CDR3. From the multiplex PCR reads, TCRdb called clonotypes with MiXCR, one entry per CDR3 protein. Of roughly 170,000 distinct CDR3 sequences listed, about 9% are singletons. The receptor comes from a woman aged 18-29 years with Graves' hyperthyroidism that later progressed to Graves' ophthalmopathy. This chain joins TRBV6-1 and TRBJ2-1; D not resolved. Sequencing used blood. CDR3: CASRVANEQFF. CDR3 nucleotide sequence: TGTGCCAGCAGAGTAGCTAATGAGCAGTTCTTC.